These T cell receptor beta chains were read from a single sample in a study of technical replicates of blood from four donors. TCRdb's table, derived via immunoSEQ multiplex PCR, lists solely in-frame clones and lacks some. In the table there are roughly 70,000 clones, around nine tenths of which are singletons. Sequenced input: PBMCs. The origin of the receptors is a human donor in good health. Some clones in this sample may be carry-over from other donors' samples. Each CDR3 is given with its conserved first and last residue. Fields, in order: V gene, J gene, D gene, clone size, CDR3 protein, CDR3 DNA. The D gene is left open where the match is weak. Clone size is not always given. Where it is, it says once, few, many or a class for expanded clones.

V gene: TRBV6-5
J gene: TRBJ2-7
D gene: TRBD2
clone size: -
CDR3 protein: CASSYSSSGPYEQYF
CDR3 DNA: TGTGCCAGCAGTTACTCCTCTAGCGGCCCCTACGAGCAGTACTTC

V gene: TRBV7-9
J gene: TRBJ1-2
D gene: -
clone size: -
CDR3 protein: CASSLPPVTLAGPNSYTF
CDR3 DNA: TGTGCCAGCAGCTTACCCCCCGTTACGCTGGCAGGGCCCAACAGCTACACCTTC

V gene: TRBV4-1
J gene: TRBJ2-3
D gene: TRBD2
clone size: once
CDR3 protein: CASSQLAGTADTQYF
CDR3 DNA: TGCGCCAGCAGCCAGTTAGCGGGGACTGCAGATACGCAGTATTTT

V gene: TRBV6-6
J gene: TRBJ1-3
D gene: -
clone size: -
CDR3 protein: CASSYGQVSSGNTIYF
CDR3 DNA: TGTGCCAGCAGTTACGGGCAGGTTAGCTCTGGAAACACCATATATTTT

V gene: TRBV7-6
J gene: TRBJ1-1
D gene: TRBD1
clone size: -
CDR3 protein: CASSRGTGNTEAFF
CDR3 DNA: TGTGCCAGCAGCCGGGGGACAGGGAACACTGAAGCTTTCTTT

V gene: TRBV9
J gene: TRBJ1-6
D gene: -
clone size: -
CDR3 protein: CASSEEGSFGSPLHF
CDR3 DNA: TGTGCCAGCAGCGAGGAGGGGTCTTTCGGTTCACCCCTCCACTTT

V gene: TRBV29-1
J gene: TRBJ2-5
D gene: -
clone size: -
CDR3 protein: CSVAEETQYF
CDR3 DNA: TGCAGCGTGGCGGAAGAGACCCAGTACTTC

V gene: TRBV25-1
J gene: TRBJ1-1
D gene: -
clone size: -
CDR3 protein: CASSEPSGVNTEAFF
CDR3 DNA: TGTGCCAGCAGTGAACCCTCCGGAGTGAACACTGAAGCTTTCTTT

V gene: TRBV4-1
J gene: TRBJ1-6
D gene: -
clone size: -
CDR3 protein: CASSQGVNLYNSPLHF
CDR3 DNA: TGCGCCAGCAGCCAAGGAGTAAATCTCTATAATTCACCCCTCCACTTT

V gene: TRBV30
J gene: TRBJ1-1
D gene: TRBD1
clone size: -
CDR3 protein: CAWSDRGFTEAFF
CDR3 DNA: TGTGCCTGGAGCGACAGGGGGTTCACTGAAGCTTTCTTT

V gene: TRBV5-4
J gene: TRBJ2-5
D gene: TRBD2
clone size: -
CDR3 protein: CASSLVGTSESKTQYF
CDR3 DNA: TGTGCCAGCAGCTTGGTGGGGACTAGCGAGAGCAAGACCCAGTACTTC

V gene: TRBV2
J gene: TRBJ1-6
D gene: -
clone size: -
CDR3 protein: CASSPTGNYNSPLHF
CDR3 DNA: TGTGCCAGCAGTCCCACAGGGAACTATAATTCACCCCTCCACTTT

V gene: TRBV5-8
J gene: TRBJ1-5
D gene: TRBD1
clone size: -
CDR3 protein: CASSFTPGTGEVMNNQPQHF
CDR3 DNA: TGTGCCAGCAGCTTTACCCCAGGGACAGGGGAGGTGATGAACAATCAGCCCCAGCATTTT

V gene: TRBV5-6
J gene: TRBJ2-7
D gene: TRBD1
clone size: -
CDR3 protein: CASSLAVAGGPYEQYF
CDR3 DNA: TGTGCCAGCAGCTTGGCGGTTGCAGGGGGCCCCTACGAGCAGTACTTC

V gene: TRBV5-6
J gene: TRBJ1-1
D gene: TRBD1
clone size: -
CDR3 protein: CASSWDRANTEAFF
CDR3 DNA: TGTGCCAGCAGTTGGGACAGGGCAAACACTGAAGCTTTCTTT

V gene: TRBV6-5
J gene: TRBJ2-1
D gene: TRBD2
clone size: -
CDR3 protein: CASSRGLAVNEQFF
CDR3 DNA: TGTGCCAGCAGTAGGGGACTAGCGGTTAATGAGCAGTTCTTC

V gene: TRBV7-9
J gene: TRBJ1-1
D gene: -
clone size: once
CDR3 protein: CASSLEGGSEAFF
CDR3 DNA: TGTGCCAGCAGCTTAGAGGGGGGGTCTGAAGCTTTCTTT

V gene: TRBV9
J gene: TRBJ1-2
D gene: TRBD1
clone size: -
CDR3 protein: CASSPDRGGYTF
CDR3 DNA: TGTGCCAGCAGCCCGGACAGGGGTGGCTACACCTTC

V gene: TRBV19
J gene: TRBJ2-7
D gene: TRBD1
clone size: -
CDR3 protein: CASSIRTGSYEQYF
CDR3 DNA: TGTGCCAGTAGTATACGGACAGGATCCTACGAGCAGTACTTC

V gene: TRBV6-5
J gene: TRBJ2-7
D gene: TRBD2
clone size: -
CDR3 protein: CASSPLAGGSDEQYF
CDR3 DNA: TGTGCCAGCAGCCCCTTGGCGGGGGGGAGCGACGAGCAGTACTTC